This T cell receptor beta chain was recorded in a study of cytomegalovirus exposure and HLA in healthy donors. Points from the study as a whole: Testing in vitro showed three CMV-associated chains specific for CMV antigens. Despite most TCR sequences being rare, some public TCRs occurred in many donors. A list of 150 or so TCR beta chains associated with cytomegalovirus was given.

The length of the CDR3 is 15 residues. Trimming took 7 bases from V and 4 from J, leaving 20 bases between them. Germline CDR1 reads MNHEY; CDR2 reads SVGAGI. Comments on this clone: Its antigen is still unknown.

Assay: immunoSEQ multiplex PCR; the TCRdb copy retains only in-frame clones and omits some. In the table there are 220,000 or so clones, roughly 83% of which are singletons. The clonotype originates from a woman in her twenties or thirties in good health and CMV-seropositive. The V call is TRBV6-5, the J call TRBJ2-7, with a tentative D call TRBD2 (5 bases). Source material: PBMCs. CDR3 loop: CASILRVSPEYEQYF. Here the CDR3 DNA reads TGTGCCAGCATATTGAGGGTAAGCCCTGAATACGAGCAGTACTTC.